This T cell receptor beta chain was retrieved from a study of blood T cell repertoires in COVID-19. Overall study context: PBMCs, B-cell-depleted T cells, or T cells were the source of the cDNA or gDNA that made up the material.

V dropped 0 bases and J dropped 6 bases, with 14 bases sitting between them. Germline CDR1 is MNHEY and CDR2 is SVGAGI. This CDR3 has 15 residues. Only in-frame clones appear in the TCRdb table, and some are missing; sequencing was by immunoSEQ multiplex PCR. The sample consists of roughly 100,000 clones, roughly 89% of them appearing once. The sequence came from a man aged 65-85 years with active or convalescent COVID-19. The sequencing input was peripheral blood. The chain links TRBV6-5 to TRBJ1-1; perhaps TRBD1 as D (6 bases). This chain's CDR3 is CASSYSIRGIAEAFF. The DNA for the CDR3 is TGTGCCAGCAGTTACTCAATAAGGGGGATAGCTGAAGCTTTCTTT.